This is a list of T cell receptor beta chains from one sample in a study of identical twins. TCRdb reprocessed the 5' RACE reads via MiXCR and lists one record per CDR3 protein. This table holds a few hundred thousand distinct CDR3 sequences, roughly 24% found once. This same sample was also taken into another study, of T cells expressing NK-cell markers.

The sequencing input was CD4+ T cells sorted from blood. The receptors here all came from a young woman in good health. CDR3s include the opening cysteine and the closing phenylalanine or tryptophan. D genes are given only for firm matches. A row's size may be missing; if present it is once, few, many or a size class.

v_gene	abundance	d_gene	j_gene	CDR3nt	CDR3aa
TRBV6-1	-	-	TRBJ2-3	TGTGCCAGCAGACACGGGACCGTCCGCAGAGATACGCAGTATTTT	CASRHGTVRRDTQYF
TRBV20-1	-	TRBD1	TRBJ1-2	TGCAGTGCTAGGCGGAAGGGGGCGCGGGACTATGGCTACACCTTC	CSARRKGARDYGYTF
TRBV19	-	-	TRBJ2-7	TGTGCCAGTAGTATCCGGGGCTACGAGCAGTACTTC	CASSIRGYEQYF
TRBV15	few	-	TRBJ2-1	TGTGCCACCGGTAGCGGAAACTACAATGAGCAGTTCTTC	CATGSGNYNEQFF
TRBV15	-	-	TRBJ1-5	TGTGCCACCAGCAATAGCTTCAATCAGCCCCAGCATTTT	CATSNSFNQPQHF
TRBV29-1	few	TRBD1	TRBJ2-5	TGCAGCGTTAAAGGACAGGGCAAGGGAGGAGAGACCCAGTACTTC	CSVKGQGKGGETQYF
TRBV9	-	-	TRBJ1-1	TGTGCCAGCAGCCCTCATCCAGGGGTCAACACTGAAGCTTTCTTT	CASSPHPGVNTEAFF
TRBV6-1	-	-	TRBJ2-5	TGTGCCAGCAGTGAAGGATGGTTGAACAGGGAGACCCAGTACTTC	CASSEGWLNRETQYF
TRBV7-2	many	TRBD2	TRBJ2-1	TGTGCCAGCAGCCGACTAGCGGGAGGGTCCTACAATGAGCAGTTCTTC	CASSRLAGGSYNEQFF
TRBV20-1	-	TRBD2	TRBJ2-3	TGCAGTGCTAGTCCGGCTAGCGGGCTCAGCACAGATACGCAGTATTTT	CSASPASGLSTDTQYF
TRBV3-1	few	-	TRBJ2-3	TGTGCCAGCAGGCTGGGGGGTCTCACAGATACGCAGTATTTT	CASRLGGLTDTQYF
TRBV6-5	-	TRBD1	TRBJ2-7	TGTGCCAGCAGCTTAACCGGGACAGCGGTAACTTACGAGCAGTACTTC	CASSLTGTAVTYEQYF
TRBV7-2	few	-	TRBJ1-2	TGTGCCAGCAGCTTATCGGGCGGTCAAGGCTACACCTTC	CASSLSGGQGYTF
TRBV29-1	few	TRBD1	TRBJ1-2	TGCAGCGCTGGACAGGGATTTGTCCATGGCTACACCTTC	CSAGQGFVHGYTF
TRBV12-3/TRBV12-4	few	-	TRBJ1-2	TGTGCCAGCAGTTTCGCCAGTTATGGCTACACCTTC	CASSFASYGYTF
TRBV2	many	-	TRBJ2-5	TGCGCCAGCAGTGAGGCCGGAGAGACCCAGTACTTC	CASSEAGETQYF
TRBV6-1	-	TRBD1	TRBJ1-5	TGTGCCAGCAGACCCCGGGACAGGGTACGCAATCAGCCCCAGCATTTT	CASRPRDRVRNQPQHF
TRBV7-9	few	-	TRBJ2-5	TGTGCCAGCAGCTTTCACTATCTCCAAGAGACCCAGTACTTC	CASSFHYLQETQYF
TRBV6-1	many	-	TRBJ1-3	TGTGCCAGCAGTCCAACGGACGGGACTGGGAGTGGGAGAAACACCATATATTTT	CASSPTDGTGSGRNTIYF
TRBV11-1	-	TRBD2	TRBJ2-1	TGTGCCAGCAGCTTGGGACTAGCGGGCAGGGGGTCCTACAATGAGCAGTTCTTC	CASSLGLAGRGSYNEQFF
TRBV2	-	-	TRBJ1-2	TGTGCCAGCAGTGAACTCCCAGGAGAGATTTTCTATGGCTACACCTTC	CASSELPGEIFYGYTF
TRBV9	many	-	TRBJ2-5	TGTGCCAGCAGCGTAGGTCCGTTCGAAGAGACCCAGTACTTC	CASSVGPFEETQYF
TRBV4-3	-	-	TRBJ2-3	TGCGCCAGCAGCCAAGGTGGGGTTGGGGGGAGGATGGATACGCAGTATTTT	CASSQGGVGGRMDTQYF
TRBV20-1	few	TRBD2	TRBJ2-2	TGCAGTGCTAGTGCGGAGGCGGGAGTAGTCGGGGAGCTGTTTTTT	CSASAEAGVVGELFF
TRBV2	-	-	TRBJ2-1	TGTGCCAGCAGTGGAGGGGCCCGTTGGGGAGAGGATGAGCAGTTCTTC	CASSGGARWGEDEQFF
TRBV5-1	few	-	TRBJ2-2	TGCGCCAGCAGCTTGATCGACACCGGGGAGCTGTTTTTT	CASSLIDTGELFF
TRBV6-5	few	-	TRBJ2-1	TGTGCCAGCAGTCTCGAGGGGCGACAGGTGCAGTTCTTC	CASSLEGRQVQFF
TRBV7-9	few	-	TRBJ1-1	TGTGCCAGCAGCCGTTTGGGCACTGAAGCTTTCTTT	CASSRLGTEAFF
TRBV5-1	many	TRBD2	TRBJ2-3	TGCGCCAGCAGCTTGGAACTAGCGGGGTCTAGCACAGATACGCAGTATTTT	CASSLELAGSSTDTQYF
TRBV5-1	-	TRBD2	TRBJ2-1	TGCGCCAGCAGCTTTCGGGAAGCGGGAGCATTAGAGCAGTTCTTC	CASSFREAGALEQFF
TRBV20-1	few	-	TRBJ1-2	TGCAGTTTAAGGACTGAGAATCCCACCTTC	CSLRTENPTF
TRBV19	-	-	TRBJ2-5	TGTGCCAGTAGTATAGTCGCTCAAGAGACCCAGTACTTC	CASSIVAQETQYF
TRBV19	-	-	TRBJ2-5	TGTGCCAGTAGTAAGAGACTAGGAGAAGGAACCCAGTACTTC	CASSKRLGEGTQYF
TRBV5-1	-	-	TRBJ2-1	TGCGCCAGCAGCTTAGTGAAAGAGGAGCAGTTCTTC	CASSLVKEEQFF
TRBV10-3	-	-	TRBJ2-5	TGTGCCATCAGTGGGACAGCGGGGCTAGAGACCCAGTACTTC	CAISGTAGLETQYF
TRBV20-1	-	TRBD1	TRBJ2-7	TGCAGTGCCAGGGGGAAGTACGAGCAGTACTTC	CSARGKYEQYF
TRBV12-3/TRBV12-4	few	-	TRBJ2-7	TGTGCCAGCAGTTTAAATCCCTCCACCCACGAGCAGTACTTC	CASSLNPSTHEQYF
TRBV10-3	few	-	TRBJ2-7	TGTGCCATACTAGCCGACTACGAGCAGTACTTC	CAILADYEQYF
TRBV29-1	-	-	TRBJ2-7	TGCAGCGCCCACAATTGGGTCTACGAGCAGTACTTC	CSAHNWVYEQYF
TRBV6-1	-	TRBD2	TRBJ2-2	TGTGCCAGCAGGGTACCGGGGGGGGCCGGGGAGCTGTTTTTT	CASRVPGGAGELFF
TRBV10-3	-	TRBD1	TRBJ1-5	TGTGCCATCAGTGGGACAGGGGATCAGCCCCAGCATTTT	CAISGTGDQPQHF
TRBV7-6	-	TRBD2	TRBJ2-1	TGTGCCAGCAGGCTAGCGGGGGGACCGACCTACAATGAGCAGTTCTTC	CASRLAGGPTYNEQFF
TRBV20-1	few	-	TRBJ2-7	TGCAGTGCTATAGGAGGGGCCTACGAGCAGTACTTC	CSAIGGAYEQYF
TRBV7-2	-	-	TRBJ2-5	TGTGCCAGCAGCTCCGATGTGGGGACCCAGTACTTC	CASSSDVGTQYF
TRBV6-1	-	TRBD2	TRBJ2-7	TGTGCCAGCAGTCGACAGGGGACTAGCGGGCCCTACGAGCAGTACTTC	CASSRQGTSGPYEQYF
TRBV6-5	-	TRBD1	TRBJ1-1	TGTGCCAGCAGCCGACAGGGGATCGGAGCTTTCTTT	CASSRQGIGAFF
TRBV6-1	-	-	TRBJ2-2	TGTGCCATCCGGGACTTGAACACCGGGGAGCTGTTTTTT	CAIRDLNTGELFF
TRBV11-2	-	TRBD2	TRBJ2-1	TGTGCCAGCAGCCGAACCTTTCGGACTAGCGGGGGACGGAATGAGCAGTTCTTC	CASSRTFRTSGGRNEQFF
TRBV20-1	few	TRBD2	TRBJ2-5	TGCAGTGCTAGTGGTAGCGGGGGAGTCACAGAGACCCAGTACTTC	CSASGSGGVTETQYF
TRBV6-2/TRBV6-3	few	-	TRBJ2-1	TGTGCCAGCAGTGAGCGGAGCCGGGATGAGCAGTTCTTC	CASSERSRDEQFF
TRBV6-1	-	TRBD2	TRBJ2-1	TGTGCCAGCAGTGAACGGGGGGGAGGTAAGAATGAGCAGTTCTTC	CASSERGGGKNEQFF
TRBV24-1	-	TRBD1	TRBJ2-3	TGTGCCACCAGTGGTCAGGACAGGGGCCATCCAGGGGCAGATACGCAGTATTTT	CATSGQDRGHPGADTQYF
TRBV7-8	-	-	TRBJ2-2	TGTGCCAGCAGCCCTTTGGGGGACGGTCGTGACACCGGGGAGCTGTTTTTT	CASSPLGDGRDTGELFF
TRBV6-4	-	-	TRBJ2-2	TGTGCCAGCCGTCAAGACAGCAAGACCGGGGAGCTGTTTTTT	CASRQDSKTGELFF
TRBV7-9	few	-	TRBJ2-5	TGTGCCAGCAGGCCTTTACCCCAGTCTGGACAGTTGGAGACCCAGTACTTC	CASRPLPQSGQLETQYF
TRBV20-1	-	-	TRBJ1-5	TGCAGTGCTAGGGCAGGGGTCTATCAGCCCCAGCATTTT	CSARAGVYQPQHF
TRBV5-6	-	TRBD1	TRBJ2-3	TGTGCCAGCAGCAGGACAGGCGCCACAGATACGCAGTATTTT	CASSRTGATDTQYF